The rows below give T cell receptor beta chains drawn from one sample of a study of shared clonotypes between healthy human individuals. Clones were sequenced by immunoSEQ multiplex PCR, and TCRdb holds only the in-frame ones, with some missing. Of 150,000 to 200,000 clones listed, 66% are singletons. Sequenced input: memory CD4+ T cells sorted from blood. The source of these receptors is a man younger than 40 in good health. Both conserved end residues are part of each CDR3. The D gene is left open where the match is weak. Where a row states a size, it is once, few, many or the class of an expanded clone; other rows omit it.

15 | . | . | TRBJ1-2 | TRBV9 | TGTGCCAGCAGCGGACGAGACGGGGTTGGGTATGGCTACACCTTC | CASSGRDGVGYGYTF
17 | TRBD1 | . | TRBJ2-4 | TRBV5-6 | TGTGCCAGCAGCTCTCTAGGGACAGCGGTGAGCAAAAACATTCAGTACTTC | CASSSLGTAVSKNIQYF
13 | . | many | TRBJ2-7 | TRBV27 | TGTGCCAGCAGTTCAGGGGATAGCTACGAGCAGTACTTC | CASSSGDSYEQYF
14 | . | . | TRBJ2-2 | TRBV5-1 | TGCGCCAGCAGCTTGAATAGGGTCGGCGGGGAGCTGTTTTTT | CASSLNRVGGELFF
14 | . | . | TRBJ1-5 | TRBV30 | TGTGCCTGGAAGCAGAGAGCCGCCAATCAGCCCCAGCATTTT | CAWKQRAANQPQHF
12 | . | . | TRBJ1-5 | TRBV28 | TGTGCCAGCAGTATAATAAAGGAGCCCCAGCATTTT | CASSIIKEPQHF
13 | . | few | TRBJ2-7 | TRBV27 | TGTGCCAGCAGTTTTGCAGGGGCCTACGAGCAGTACTTC | CASSFAGAYEQYF
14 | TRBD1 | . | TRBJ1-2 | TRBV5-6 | TGTGCCAGCAGCTTGGGACAGGGGTACAGGGGCTACACCTTC | CASSLGQGYRGYTF
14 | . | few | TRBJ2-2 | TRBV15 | TGTGCCACCAGCAGAGATCAGAACACCGGGGAGCTGTTTTTT | CATSRDQNTGELFF
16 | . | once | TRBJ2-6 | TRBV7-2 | TGTGCCAGCAGCGAGGGAGCGACCTCTGGGGCCAACGTCCTGACTTTC | CASSEGATSGANVLTF
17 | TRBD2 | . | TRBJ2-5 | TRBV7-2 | TGTGCCAGCAGCTTAGCCCTTTGGACTAGCGGGAGGGAGACCCAGTACTTC | CASSLALWTSGRETQYF